The rows below give T cell receptor beta chains drawn from one sample of a study of blood T cell repertoires in COVID-19. The protocol was immunoSEQ multiplex PCR, while the TCRdb copy is restricted to in-frame clones and leaves out a portion. The table includes tens of thousands of clones, 89% detected once. The specimen sequenced was peripheral blood. Source of these receptors: a man in his fifties or sixties with active COVID-19. Both conserved end residues are part of each CDR3.

TRBV6-5	TRBJ2-7	CASSSLAGGTYEQYF
TRBV28	TRBJ1-1	CASSLQQGVTEAFF
TRBV11-2	TRBJ1-3	CASSLTGVGSGNTIYF
TRBV20-1	TRBJ2-7	CSARDRVAQYF
TRBV6-2/TRBV6-3	TRBJ2-3	CASSYASGGALTDTQYF
TRBV5-1	TRBJ2-7	CASSSLGTGIYEQYF
TRBV5-1	TRBJ1-5	CASSPQPGTNQPQHF
TRBV27	TRBJ1-2	CASSRTGVGGYTF
TRBV5-4	TRBJ1-1	CASSLGGAGANTEAFF
TRBV7-9	TRBJ2-7	CASSLAPTGWRYEQYF
TRBV15	TRBJ1-2	CATSGSGQGRYGYTF
TRBV3-1/TRBV3-2	TRBJ2-7	CASSYRGNYEQYF